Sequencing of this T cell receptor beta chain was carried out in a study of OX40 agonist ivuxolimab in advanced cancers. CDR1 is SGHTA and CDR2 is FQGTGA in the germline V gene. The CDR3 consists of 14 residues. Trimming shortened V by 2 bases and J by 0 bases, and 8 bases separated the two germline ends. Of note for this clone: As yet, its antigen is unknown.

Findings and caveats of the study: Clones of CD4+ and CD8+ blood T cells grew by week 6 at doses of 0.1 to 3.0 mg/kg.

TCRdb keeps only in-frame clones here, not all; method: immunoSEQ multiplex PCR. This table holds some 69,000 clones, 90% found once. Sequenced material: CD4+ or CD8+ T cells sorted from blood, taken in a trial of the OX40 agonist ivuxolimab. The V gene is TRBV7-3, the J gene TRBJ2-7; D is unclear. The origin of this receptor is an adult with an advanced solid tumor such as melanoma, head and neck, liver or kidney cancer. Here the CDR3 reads CASSLLPGSYEQYF. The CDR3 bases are TGTGCCAGCAGCTTACTCCCCGGCTCCTACGAGCAGTACTTC.